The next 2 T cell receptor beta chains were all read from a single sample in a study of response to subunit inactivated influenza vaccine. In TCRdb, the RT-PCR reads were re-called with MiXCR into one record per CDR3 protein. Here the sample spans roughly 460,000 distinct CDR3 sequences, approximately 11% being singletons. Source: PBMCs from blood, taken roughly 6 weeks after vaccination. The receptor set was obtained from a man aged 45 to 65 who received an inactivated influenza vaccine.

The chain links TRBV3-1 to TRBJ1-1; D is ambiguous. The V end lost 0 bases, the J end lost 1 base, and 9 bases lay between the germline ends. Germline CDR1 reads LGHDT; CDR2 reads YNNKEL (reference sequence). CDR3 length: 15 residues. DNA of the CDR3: TGTGCCAGCAGCCAAGACTTTACCAAGAACACTGAAGCTTTCTTT. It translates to CASSQDFTKNTEAFF.

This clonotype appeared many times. CDR3 region: CASSSRQQGRSETQYF. CDR3 coding DNA: TGTGCCAGCAGCAGTCGTCAACAGGGAAGAAGTGAGACCCAGTACTTC. The chain combines TRBV11-2 with TRBJ2-5; a possible D gene is TRBD1 (6 bases). V lost 5 bases and J 5 bases, leaving 21 bases between the germline ends. Germline lookup yields CDR1 SGHAT and CDR2 FQNNGV. The length of the CDR3 is 16 residues.